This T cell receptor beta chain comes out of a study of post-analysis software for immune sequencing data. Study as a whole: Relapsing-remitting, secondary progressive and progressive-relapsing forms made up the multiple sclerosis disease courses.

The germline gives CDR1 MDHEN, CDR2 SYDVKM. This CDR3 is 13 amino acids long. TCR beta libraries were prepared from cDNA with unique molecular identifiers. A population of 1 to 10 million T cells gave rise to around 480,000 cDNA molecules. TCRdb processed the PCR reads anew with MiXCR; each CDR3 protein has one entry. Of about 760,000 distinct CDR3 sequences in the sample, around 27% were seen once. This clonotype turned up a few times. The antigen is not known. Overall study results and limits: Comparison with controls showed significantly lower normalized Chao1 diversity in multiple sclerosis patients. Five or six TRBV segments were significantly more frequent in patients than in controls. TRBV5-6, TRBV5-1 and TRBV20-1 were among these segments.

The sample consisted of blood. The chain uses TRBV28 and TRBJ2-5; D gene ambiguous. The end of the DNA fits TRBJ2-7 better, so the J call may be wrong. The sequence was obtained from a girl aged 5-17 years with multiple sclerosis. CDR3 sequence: CASSFVLRDEQYF. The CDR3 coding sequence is TGTGCCAGCAGTTTTGTTCTGCGCGACGAGCAGTACTTC.